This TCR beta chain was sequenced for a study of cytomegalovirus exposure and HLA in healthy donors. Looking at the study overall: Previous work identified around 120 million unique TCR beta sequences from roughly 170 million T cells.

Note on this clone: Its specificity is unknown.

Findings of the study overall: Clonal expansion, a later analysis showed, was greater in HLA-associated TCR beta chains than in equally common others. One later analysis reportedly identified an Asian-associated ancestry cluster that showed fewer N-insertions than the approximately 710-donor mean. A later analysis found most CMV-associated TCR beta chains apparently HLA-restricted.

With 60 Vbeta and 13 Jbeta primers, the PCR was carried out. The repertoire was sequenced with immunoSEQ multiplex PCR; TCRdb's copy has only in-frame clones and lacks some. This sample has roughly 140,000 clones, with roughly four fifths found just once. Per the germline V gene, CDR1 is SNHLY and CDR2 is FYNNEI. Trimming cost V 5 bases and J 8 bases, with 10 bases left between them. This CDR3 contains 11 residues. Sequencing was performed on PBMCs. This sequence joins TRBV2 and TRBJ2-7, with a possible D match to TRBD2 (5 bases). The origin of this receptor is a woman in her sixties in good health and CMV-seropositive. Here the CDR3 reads CASSRGSQQYF. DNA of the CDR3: TGTGCCAGCAGTCGCGGGTCGCAGCAGTACTTC.